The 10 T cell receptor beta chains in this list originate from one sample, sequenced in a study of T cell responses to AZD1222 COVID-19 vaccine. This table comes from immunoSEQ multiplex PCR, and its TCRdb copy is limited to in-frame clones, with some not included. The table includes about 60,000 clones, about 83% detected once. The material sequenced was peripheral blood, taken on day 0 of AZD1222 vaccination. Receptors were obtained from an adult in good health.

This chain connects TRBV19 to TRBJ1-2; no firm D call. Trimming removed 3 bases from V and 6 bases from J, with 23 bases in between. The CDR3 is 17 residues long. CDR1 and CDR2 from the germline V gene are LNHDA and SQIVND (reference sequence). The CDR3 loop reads CASSMDPNQPLTHGYTF. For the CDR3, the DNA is TGTGCCAGTAGTATGGACCCGAACCAGCCATTAACCCATGGCTACACCTTC.

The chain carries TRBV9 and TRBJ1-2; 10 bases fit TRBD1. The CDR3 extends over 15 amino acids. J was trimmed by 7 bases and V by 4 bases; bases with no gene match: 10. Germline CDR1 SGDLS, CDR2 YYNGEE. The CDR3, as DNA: TGTGCCAGCAGCCCCTGGGACAGGGGACGTCTTGGCTACACCTTC. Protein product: CASSPWDRGRLGYTF.

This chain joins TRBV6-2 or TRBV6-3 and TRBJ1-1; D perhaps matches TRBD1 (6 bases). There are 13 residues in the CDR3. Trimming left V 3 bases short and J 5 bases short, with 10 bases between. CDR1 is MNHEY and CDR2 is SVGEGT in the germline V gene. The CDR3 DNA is TGTGCCAGCAGTTATGGACAGATGACTGAAGCTTTCTTT. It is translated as CASSYGQMTEAFF.

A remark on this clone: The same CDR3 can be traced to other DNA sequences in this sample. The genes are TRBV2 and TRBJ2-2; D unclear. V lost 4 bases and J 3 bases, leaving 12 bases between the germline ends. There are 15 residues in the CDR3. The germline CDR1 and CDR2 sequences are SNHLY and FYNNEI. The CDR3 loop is CASSVSTSDTGELFF. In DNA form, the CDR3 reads TGTGCCAGCAGTGTATCCACTTCCGACACCGGGGAGCTGTTTTTT.

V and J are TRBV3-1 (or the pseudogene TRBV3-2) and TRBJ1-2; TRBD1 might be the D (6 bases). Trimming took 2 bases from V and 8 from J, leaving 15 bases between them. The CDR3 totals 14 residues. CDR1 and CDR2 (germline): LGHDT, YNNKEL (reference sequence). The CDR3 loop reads CASSQPKQGIGYTF. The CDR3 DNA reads TGTGCCAGCAGCCAACCTAAACAGGGAATAGGCTACACCTTC.

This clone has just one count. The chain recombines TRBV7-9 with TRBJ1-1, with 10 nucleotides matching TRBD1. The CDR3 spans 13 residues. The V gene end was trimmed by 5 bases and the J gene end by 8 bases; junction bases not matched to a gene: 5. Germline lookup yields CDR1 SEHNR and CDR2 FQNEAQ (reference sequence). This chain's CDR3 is CASSAGTGDEAFF. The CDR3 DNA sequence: TGTGCCAGCAGCGCCGGGACAGGGGACGAAGCTTTCTTT.

The CDR3 here is CASSVDTYNEQFF. For the CDR3, the DNA is TGCGCCAGCAGCGTGGACACCTACAATGAGCAGTTCTTC. The chain links TRBV5-1 to TRBJ2-1; a weak D match, TRBD1 (5 bases). V was pared by 4 bases and J by 2 bases, with 7 bases between. The length of the CDR3 is 13 residues. Germline values: CDR1 SGHRS, CDR2 YFSETQ. Drawing the rest from reference TRBV5-1 and TRBJ2-1, the complete variable domain is KAGVTQTPRYLIKTRGQQVTLSCSPISGHRSVSWYQQTPGQGLQFLFEYFSETQRNKGNFPGRFSGRQFSNSRSEMNVSTLELGDSALYLCASSVDTYNEQFFGPGTRLTVL.

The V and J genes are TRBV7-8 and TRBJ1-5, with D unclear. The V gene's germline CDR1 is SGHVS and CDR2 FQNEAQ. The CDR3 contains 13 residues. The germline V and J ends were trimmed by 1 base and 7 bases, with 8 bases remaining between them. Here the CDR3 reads CASSLEEGQPQHF. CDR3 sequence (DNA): TGTGCCAGCAGCTTAGAGGAAGGGCAGCCCCAGCATTTT.

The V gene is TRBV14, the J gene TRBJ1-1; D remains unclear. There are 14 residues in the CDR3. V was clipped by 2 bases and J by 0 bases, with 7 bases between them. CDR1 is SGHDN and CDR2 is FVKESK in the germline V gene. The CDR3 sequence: CASSQRRMNTEAFF. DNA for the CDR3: TGTGCCAGCAGCCAACGGCGAATGAACACTGAAGCTTTCTTT.

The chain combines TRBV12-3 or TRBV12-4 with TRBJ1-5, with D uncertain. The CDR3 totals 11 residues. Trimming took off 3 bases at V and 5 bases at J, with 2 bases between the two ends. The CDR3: CASSFYQPQHF. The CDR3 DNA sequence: TGTGCCAGCAGTTTTTATCAGCCCCAGCATTTT.